This TCR beta chain was recorded in a study of T cell repertoires in cytomegalovirus infection (dated by TCRdb to the late 2010s). Looking at the study overall: The HLA type of each donor mattered for the analysis, because public TCR beta signatures pointed to carriage of CMV infection along with the matching HLA type. The study at large found these results: In both this cohort and an independent cohort of 352 donors, the cumulative frequency of public TCR beta family members distinguished carriers of CMV infection plus the relevant HLA type. The ex vivo response was dominated by HLA-C-restricted CMV-specific TCR beta clonotypes, and the single most frequent clonotype in two of eight donors was supplied by these HLA-C-restricted clonotypes.

As to this clonotype: The antigen it binds to is not known. Compared with germline, one end of the junction differs, possibly owing to a read error.

The run used an Illumina HiSeq 1500. TCRdb cleaned the public reads at Q25 with fastp, built clones with MiXCR and kept in-frame beta chains. Rows are unified per CDR3 protein, each entry keeping the most common DNA and genes. Counted in this sample were under 600,000 distinct CDR3 sequences; approximately 17% of them appeared once. The ten largest clones take up more than 20% of the sample. This sequence was found in a human donor in good health (CMV status not recorded). Some clones in this sample may be carry-over from other donors' samples. What was sequenced was CD8+ T cells from PBMCs.

The CDR3 protein is CASRIGTSGGAVDQFF. The bases read TGTGCAAGCAGAATAGGGACTAGCGGGGGGGCCGTTGATCAGTTCTTC. The chain uses TRBV7-3 and TRBJ2-1, with 16 middle bases fitting TRBD2. The CDR3 spans 16 residues, from the cysteine through the phenylalanine. Only the CDR3 DNA is retained, 48 bases long and in frame from the first base. Via the germline V gene, CDR1 is SGHTA and CDR2 FQGTGA.